These 29 T cell receptor beta chains share one sample of origin, sequenced in a study of spatial heterogeneity in lung cancer. TCRdb passed the 5' RACE reads through MiXCR, listing each CDR3 protein once. The table lists around 74,000 distinct CDR3 sequences, 10% to 15% of them singletons. Time point defined: sample taken at primary tumor resection. No cell sorting; template was whole RNA from tumor, lung tissue or PBMC. The sample in question was PBMCs, obtained at surgery. The source is a male donor with early-stage non-small cell lung cancer.

This clonotype has just a few counts. This chain connects TRBV29-1 to TRBJ2-5; 10 nucleotides align to TRBD2. Trimming at V came to 4 bases and at J to 5 bases, leaving 7 bases not matched to a gene. From germline, CDR1 is SQVTM and CDR2 ANQGSEA. The CDR3 extends over 14 amino acids. The CDR3 DNA is TGCAGCGTTGGACTAGCGGGTATAATGGAGACCCAGTACTTC. Amino acid sequence: CSVGLAGIMETQYF.

Many counts were recorded for this clonotype. The genes are TRBV4-1 and TRBJ1-1; D is unresolved. V shed 0 bases and J shed 5 bases, with 13 bases lying between them. The CDR3 runs to 15 residues. Germline values: CDR1 MGHRA, CDR2 YSYEKL. CDR3 amino acids: CASSQDQAPGTEAFF. The CDR3 region has the DNA TGCGCCAGCAGCCAAGATCAGGCCCCCGGAACTGAAGCTTTCTTT.

The chain is built from TRBV27 and TRBJ2-7; D not certain. With 6 bases removed from V and 3 bases from J, the gap between germline ends came to 12 bases. This CDR3 region has 13 residues. The germline V gene encodes CDR1 MNHEY and CDR2 SMNVEV (reference sequence). CDR3 in DNA: TGTGCCAGCAGAACCGAACTGAGCTACGAGCAGTACTTC. This sequence encodes CASRTELSYEQYF.

The chain recombines TRBV6-5 with TRBJ1-3; TRBD1 is a possible D gene (5 bases). Germline V gives CDR1 MNHEY, CDR2 SVGAGI. This CDR3 has 16 amino acids. The V end was cut by 6 bases, the J end by 3 bases, with 18 bases between. CDR3 DNA: TGTGCCAGCAGAGCCGCGGGGGTTGGGAGTGGAAACACCATATATTTT. The encoded protein is CASRAAGVGSGNTIYF.

The chain couples TRBV19 to TRBJ1-2; 7 bases fit TRBD1. With 5 bases clipped from V and 5 bases from J, the junction kept 8 bases outside the gene matches. Germline V lookup: CDR1 LNHDA, CDR2 SQIVND (reference sequence). The CDR3 runs to 14 residues. The CDR3 nucleotides read TGTGCCAGTAGTTCCGGACAGGTGTATTATGGCTACACCTTC. Its protein is CASSSGQVYYGYTF.

There are many counts of this clonotype. At one of its ends the junction is not consistent with the germline gene, which may arise from a read error. The rearrangement links TRBV7-7 to TRBJ2-7; D is perhaps TRBD2 (5 bases). The CDR3 extends over 13 amino acids. CDR1 and CDR2 from the germline V gene are SSHAT and FNYEAQ (reference sequence). The CDR3 sequence is CASSVGDLGEQYF. The CDR3 bases are TGTGCTAGCAGCGTCGGGGATCTGGGCGAGCAGTACTTC.

In this sample, this clonotype turned up many times. In DNA, the CDR3 is TGTGCCAGCAGCTCCCTCGGGGGGGACACCGGGGAGCTGTTTTTT. Encoded protein: CASSSLGGDTGELFF. V usage is TRBV11-2 and J usage is TRBJ2-2; 8 nucleotides agree with TRBD2. Per germline, CDR1 SGHAT and CDR2 FQNNGV. This CDR3 is 15 amino acids long. Trimming at V came to 4 bases and at J to 3 bases, leaving 4 bases not matched to a gene.

This clonotype was seen ten or more times. V is TRBV3-1 and J is TRBJ1-6, with 7 nucleotides matching TRBD1. With 2 bases clipped from V and 9 bases from J, the junction kept 4 bases outside the gene matches. The CDR3 has 14 amino acids. Germline V gene lookup returns CDR1 LGHDT and CDR2 YNNKEL (reference sequence). CDR3: CASSQRQGTSPLHF. The CDR3 nucleotides read TGTGCCAGCAGCCAAAGACAGGGCACTTCACCCCTCCACTTT.

A few counts support this clonotype. The gene calls are TRBV6-2 or TRBV6-3 and TRBJ1-1, with D perhaps matching TRBD1 (5 bases). The germline V gene encodes CDR1 MNHEY and CDR2 SVGEGT. V lost 6 bases and J lost 1, with 15 bases in between. There are 15 residues in the CDR3. This CDR3 reads CASSDTRVRNTEAFF. The CDR3 nucleotides read TGTGCCAGCAGCGACACCAGGGTTAGGAACACTGAAGCTTTCTTT.

This clonotype was seen repeatedly, ten times or more. The chain is built from TRBV23-1 and TRBJ1-6, with TRBD1 matching over 9 bases. TRBV23-1 carries the ORF label, with uncertain function. J lost 9 bases, V lost 8 bases, and 11 bases had no gene match. The CDR3 sequence is 15 residues long. The CDR3 loop is CASHLRDREGSPLHF. CDR3 in DNA: TGCGCCAGCCACCTCCGGGACAGGGAAGGTTCACCCCTCCACTTT.

This clonotype has a count of ten or more. This chain connects TRBV6-2 or TRBV6-3 to TRBJ1-2; D is perhaps TRBD1 (5 bases). This CDR3 contains 13 residues. Trimming removed 5 bases from V and 8 bases from J, with 15 bases in between. Germline V lookup: CDR1 MNHEY, CDR2 SVGEGT. CDR3 DNA sequence: TGTGCCAGCAGTCAGCTAAGGGGATACGGCTACACCTTC. Its protein is CASSQLRGYGYTF.

This clonotype was observed a handful of times. The chain links TRBV7-2 to TRBJ2-3; 9 bases align to TRBD2. The CDR3 spans 16 residues. CDR1 is SGHTA, CDR2 FQGNSA, per germline. Trimming removed 7 bases from V and 2 bases from J; junction bases left unmatched: 10. This chain's CDR3 is CASTLYRGRATDTQYF. CDR3 in DNA: TGTGCCAGCACCCTTTATCGCGGGAGGGCCACAGATACGCAGTATTTT. The variable domain in full, with the rest retrieved from reference TRBV7-2 and TRBJ2-3, is GAGVSQSPSNKVTEKGKDVELRCDPISGHTALYWYRQSLGQGLEFLIYFQGNSAPDKSGLPSDRFSAERTGGSVSTLTIQRTQQEDSAVYLCASTLYRGRATDTQYFGPGTRLTVL.

J is TRBJ1-6 and V is TRBV7-8; D not resolved. CDR1 and CDR2 from the germline V gene are SGHVS and FQNEAQ. Trimming removed 1 base from V and 0 bases from J, with 7 bases in between. The CDR3 covers 16 residues. CDR3 in amino acids: CASSLGGSSYNSPLHF. The CDR3, as DNA: TGTGCCAGCAGCTTAGGGGGTAGCTCCTATAATTCACCCCTCCACTTT. Filled out from reference TRBV7-8 and TRBJ1-6, the complete variable domain reads GAGVSQSPRYKVAKRGQDVALRCDPISGHVSLFWYQQALGQGPEFLTYFQNEAQLDKSGLPSDRFFAERPEGSVSTLKIQRTQQEDSAVYLCASSLGGSSYNSPLHFGNGTRLTVT.

The chain recombines TRBV20-1 with TRBJ2-1; 7 bases match TRBD2. This CDR3 comprises 14 residues. V dropped 4 bases and J dropped 3; count of bases not matched to a gene: 6. The germline V gene encodes CDR1 DFQATT and CDR2 SNEGSKA (reference sequence). Here the CDR3 DNA reads TGCAGTGCTACTCCTAGCGGCTACTACAATGAGCAGTTCTTC. The encoded protein is CSATPSGYYNEQFF.

This clonotype was seen ten or more times. The gene calls are TRBV24-1 and TRBJ2-1, with 7 bases fitting TRBD1. CDR3 length: 16 residues. J gave up 2 bases and V 4 bases, and 7 bases lay outside the gene matches. Germline CDR1 is KGHDR and CDR2 is SFDVKD. This chain's CDR3 is CATSDRITGAYNEQFF. CDR3 coding DNA: TGTGCCACCAGTGACCGAATCACAGGGGCCTACAATGAGCAGTTCTTC.

This clonotype was recorded at least ten times. This CDR3 is CASSPRVGRGEEAFF. The CDR3 DNA reads as TGTGCCAGCAGCCCCCGGGTAGGAAGAGGGGAGGAAGCTTTCTTT. The J gene is TRBJ1-1, the V gene TRBV21-1; no check of the table's D call, TRBD1, against the DNA was made. TRBV21-1 is a documented pseudogene. The CDR3 contains 15 residues.

This rearrangement joins TRBV20-1 to TRBJ2-7; 11 bases are shared with TRBD2. The trim removed 0 bases at V and 4 bases at J, leaving 2 bases unmatched. CDR3 size: 14 residues. Germline V gene lookup returns CDR1 DFQATT and CDR2 SNEGSKA (reference sequence). The CDR3 coding sequence is TGCAGTGCTAGAGAGGCTAGCGGGAGGTACGAGCAGTACTTC. It is translated as CSAREASGRYEQYF.

This clonotype was recorded a few times. This chain links TRBV30 with TRBJ2-3; D call uncertain. The length of the CDR3 is 12 residues. Germline CDR1 reads GTSNPN; CDR2 reads SVGIG (reference sequence). Trimming removed 3 bases from V and 6 bases from J, with 10 bases in between. The CDR3 loop is CAWSELDDTQYF. The DNA for the CDR3 is TGTGCCTGGAGCGAACTCGACGATACGCAGTATTTT. The full variable domain, with the rest looked up from reference TRBV30 and TRBJ2-3, is SQTIHQWPATLVQPVGSPLSLECTVEGTSNPNLYWYRQAAGRGLQLLFYSVGIGQISSEVPQNLSASRPQDRQFILSSKKLLLSDSGFYLCAWSELDDTQYFGPGTRLTVL.

This clonotype was seen only a few times. The CDR3 DNA reads as TGTGCCAGCAGTTCGGGACTACCGAGGCAGCCCCAGCATTTT. Amino acids: CASSSGLPRQPQHF. This chain connects TRBV12-3 or TRBV12-4 to TRBJ1-5; tentative D call: TRBD1 (5 bases). Trimming shortened V by 4 bases and J by 7 bases, and 14 bases separated the two germline ends. This CDR3 contains 14 residues.

In this sample, this clonotype turned up a few times. This sequence joins TRBV7-2 and TRBJ1-1; no reliable D call. From germline, CDR1 is SGHTA and CDR2 FQGNSA. Trimming shortened V by 6 bases and J by 1 base, and 9 bases separated the two germline ends. The CDR3 is 13 residues long. CDR3 sequence: CASRFYRNTEAFF. As DNA, the CDR3 is TGTGCCAGCAGGTTTTACAGGAACACTGAAGCTTTCTTT.

The V gene is TRBV7-9, the J gene TRBJ1-3, with a weak D call TRBD1 (5 bases). V was trimmed by 4 bases and J by 4 bases, leaving 14 bases between them. The CDR3 is made up of 15 amino acids. Germline V CDR1 and CDR2: SEHNR, FQNEAQ (reference sequence). The CDR3 loop reads CASSSEGSAGNTIYF. The CDR3 bases are TGTGCCAGCAGCTCGGAGGGGAGCGCCGGAAACACCATATATTTT. Filled out from reference TRBV7-9 and TRBJ1-3, the complete variable domain reads DTGVSQNPRHKITKRGQNVTFRCDPISEHNRLYWYRQTLGQGPEFLTYFQNEAQLEKSRLLSDRFSAERPKGSFSTLEIQRTEQGDSAMYLCASSSEGSAGNTIYFGEGSWLTVV.

In this sample, this clonotype turned up many times. Written as DNA, the CDR3 is TGCAGCGTCCGTCCGGGACAGGGGGCAGAGACCCAGTACTTC. Translated, it gives CSVRPGQGAETQYF. The chain uses TRBV29-1 and TRBJ2-5; 12 bases match TRBD1. Germline trimming cut 6 bases from V and 4 bases from J; bases unmatched to any gene: 6. The germline V gene encodes CDR1 SQVTM and CDR2 ANQGSEA. CDR3 length equals 14 residues.

This clonotype was counted a few times. The rearrangement joins TRBV5-1 to TRBJ1-1; D uncertain. Per germline, CDR1 SGHRS and CDR2 YFSETQ. Between the trimmed V and J ends, which lost 2 bases and 6 bases, there was a span of 17 bases. This CDR3 spans 15 amino acids. The CDR3 DNA follows: TGCGCCAGCAGCTTAGATGGACGGACTCACGCTGAAGCTTTCTTT. Its translation: CASSLDGRTHAEAFF.

This clonotype was observed many times. This chain connects TRBV4-3 to TRBJ1-1; D is perhaps TRBD1 (5 bases). This CDR3 comprises 13 residues. Trimming cost V 3 bases and J 1 base, with 6 bases left between them. Germline V gene sequence: CDR1 LGHNA, CDR2 YSLEER. The CDR3 sequence: CASSHDRNTEAFF. CDR3 DNA: TGCGCCAGCAGCCACGACAGGAACACTGAAGCTTTCTTT.

The V and J genes are TRBV7-2 and TRBJ1-1, with a possible D match to TRBD1 (5 bases). The CDR3 runs to 17 residues. Germline values: CDR1 SGHTA, CDR2 FQGNSA. V dropped 0 bases and J dropped 4 bases, with 18 bases sitting between them. The CDR3 region is CASSLAIRGPVRTEAFF. CDR3 nucleotide sequence: TGTGCCAGCAGCTTAGCTATACGGGGACCAGTTCGCACTGAAGCTTTCTTT. The complete variable domain, with remaining parts taken from reference TRBV7-2 and TRBJ1-1, reads GAGVSQSPSNKVTEKGKDVELRCDPISGHTALYWYRQSLGQGLEFLIYFQGNSAPDKSGLPSDRFSAERTGGSVSTLTIQRTQQEDSAVYLCASSLAIRGPVRTEAFFGQGTRLTVV.

The sample holds a few counts of this clonotype. The rearrangement links TRBV5-1 to TRBJ2-7, with D possibly matching TRBD1 (6 bases). V was cut by 5 bases and J by 5 bases, with 11 bases left in between. This CDR3 is 12 amino acids long. In germline, CDR1 is SGHRS, CDR2 YFSETQ. CDR3 DNA: TGCGCCAGCAGTTCAGGGGTACACGAGCAGTACTTC. Its protein product is CASSSGVHEQYF.

This clonotype was observed at least ten times. The rearrangement joins TRBV20-1 to TRBJ1-5; D not resolved. Germline loops: CDR1 DFQATT, CDR2 SNEGSKA (reference sequence). CDR3 length: 13 residues. Trimming pared 1 base from V and 9 bases from J, leaving 13 bases between. The CDR3 reads CSARVAQVGPQHF. In DNA, the CDR3 is TGCAGTGCTAGAGTTGCCCAAGTGGGGCCCCAGCATTTT.

The chain uses TRBV7-2 and TRBJ2-5, with a possible D match to TRBD1 (5 bases). Deletions cut 6 bases from V and 1 base from J, with 15 bases between. The germline V gene has CDR1 SGHTA and CDR2 FQGNSA. CDR3 length: 15 amino acids. The CDR3 reads CASSPQWGVQETQYF. The CDR3 DNA sequence: TGTGCCAGCAGTCCCCAGTGGGGCGTCCAAGAGACCCAGTACTTC. Based on the CDR3 plus reference TRBV7-2 and TRBJ2-5, the full variable domain is GAGVSQSPSNKVTEKGKDVELRCDPISGHTALYWYRQSLGQGLEFLIYFQGNSAPDKSGLPSDRFSAERTGGSVSTLTIQRTQQEDSAVYLCASSPQWGVQETQYFGPGTRLLVL.

This clonotype was observed a few times. This sequence joins TRBV20-1 and TRBJ2-5, with TRBD2 matching 12 bases. The CDR3 sequence is 16 residues long. Unmatched junction bases numbered 6, after V lost 0 bases and J lost 4 bases. CDR1 is DFQATT, CDR2 SNEGSKA, per germline (reference sequence). The CDR3 sequence is CSARDRTTSGGETQYF. For the CDR3, the DNA is TGCAGTGCTAGAGATCGAACGACTAGCGGGGGAGAGACCCAGTACTTC.